One sample yielded the 32 T cell receptor beta chains listed below, sequenced in a study of T cell responses to AZD1222 COVID-19 vaccine. Measured with immunoSEQ multiplex PCR; TCRdb has only the in-frame clones, and not every one. Of around 150,000 clones listed, roughly 90% are singletons. The material was peripheral blood, obtained 28 days after the second AZD1222 dose. These receptors were obtained from an adult who received the AZD1222 COVID-19 vaccine.

The chain employs TRBV7-2 and TRBJ1-4; 7 nucleotides align to TRBD1. Germline V gene lookup returns CDR1 SGHTA and CDR2 FQGNSA. This CDR3 comprises 17 residues. The J segment lost 6 bases and the V segment lost 4 bases, leaving 14 bases of the junction unmatched. CDR3 loop: CASSSGDSIFNDEKLFF. The CDR3 nucleotides read TGTGCCAGCAGCTCGGGGGACAGCATCTTCAATGATGAAAAACTGTTTTTT. Complete variable domain (other parts from reference TRBV7-2 and TRBJ1-4): GAGVSQSPSNKVTEKGKDVELRCDPISGHTALYWYRQSLGQGLEFLIYFQGNSAPDKSGLPSDRFSAERTGGSVSTLTIQRTQQEDSAVYLCASSSGDSIFNDEKLFFGSGTQLSVL.

This sequence joins TRBV5-6 and TRBJ1-1; perhaps TRBD1 as D (6 bases). The germline V gene has CDR1 SGHDT and CDR2 YYEEEE. V was trimmed by 3 bases and J by 1 base, leaving 13 bases between them. The CDR3 runs to 15 residues. This CDR3 is CASSWRTEQNTEAFF. The CDR3 bases are TGTGCCAGCAGCTGGAGGACAGAGCAGAACACTGAAGCTTTCTTT.

V is TRBV19 and J is TRBJ1-1, with 9 bases aligning to TRBD1. The CDR3 loop spans 15 amino acids. The germline gives CDR1 LNHDA, CDR2 SQIVND (reference sequence). The ends lost 6 bases at V and 1 base at J; junction bases unmatched: 6. The CDR3 bases are TGTGCCAGTAGCGTCCGGGGACAGGGGAACACTGAAGCTTTCTTT. It codes for CASSVRGQGNTEAFF.

In its sample, this clone was seen once. The chain joins TRBV14 to TRBJ1-3; D gene ambiguous. CDR3 length: 17 amino acids. V was cut by 1 base and J by 0 bases, with 13 bases left in between. From germline, CDR1 is SGHDN and CDR2 FVKESK. CDR3 loop: CASSQVLGPRSGNTIYF. CDR3 DNA sequence: TGTGCCAGCAGCCAAGTGTTAGGACCGCGCTCTGGAAACACCATATATTTT.

The chain recombines TRBV5-1 with TRBJ2-7; 11 nucleotides line up with TRBD2. The V gene's germline CDR1 is SGHRS and CDR2 YFSETQ. The CDR3 totals 16 residues. The ends lost 0 bases at V and 3 bases at J; junction bases unmatched: 5. CDR3 region: CASSLAPTSGGYEQYF. In nucleotides, the CDR3 is TGCGCCAGCAGCTTGGCCCCAACTAGCGGGGGCTACGAGCAGTACTTC.

This chain joins TRBV12-5 and TRBJ1-5; TRBD1 agrees at 7 bases. CDR1 and CDR2 (germline): LGHNT, FRNRAP. V gave up 0 bases and J gave up 6 bases; unmatched junction bases: 11. The CDR3 has 17 amino acids. Written as DNA, the CDR3 is TGTGCTAGTGGTTTGGTTATAGACAGGGTGGGTATTCAGCCCCAGCATTTT. Translated, it gives CASGLVIDRVGIQPQHF.

The chain has TRBV18 and TRBJ1-1, with unresolved D. The germline V gene has CDR1 KGHSH and CDR2 LQKENI. Trimming stripped 3 bases from V and 0 bases from J, with 5 bases between. The CDR3 consists of 13 residues. CDR3: CASSPGLNTEAFF. The CDR3, as DNA: TGTGCCAGCTCACCCGGCCTGAACACTGAAGCTTTCTTT. Full variable domain (outside the CDR3, taken from reference TRBV18 and TRBJ1-1): NAGVMQNPRHLVRRRGQEARLRCSPMKGHSHVYWYRQLPEEGLKFMVYLQKENIIDESGMPKERFSAEFPKEGPSILRIQQVVRGDSAAYFCASSPGLNTEAFFGQGTRLTVV.

CDR3 coding DNA: TGTGCCAGCAGCACGACTCGGGGCTACGAGCAGTACTTC. Its translation is CASSTTRGYEQYF. The V and J genes are TRBV11-3 and TRBJ2-7; the D gene is possibly TRBD2 (5 bases). Germline CDR1 and CDR2: SGHNT and YENEEA. The CDR3 has 13 amino acids. V was shortened by 5 bases and J by 3 bases, with 11 bases between the two germline ends.

V usage is TRBV18 and J usage is TRBJ1-1; D is possibly TRBD1 (5 bases). The CDR3 extends over 13 amino acids. V was pared by 0 bases and J by 6 bases, with 8 bases between. The germline gives CDR1 KGHSH, CDR2 LQKENI. CDR3: CASSPPGDAEAFF. As DNA, the CDR3 is TGTGCCAGCTCACCACCGGGGGACGCTGAAGCTTTCTTT. Variable domain in full (rest from reference TRBV18 and TRBJ1-1): NAGVMQNPRHLVRRRGQEARLRCSPMKGHSHVYWYRQLPEEGLKFMVYLQKENIIDESGMPKERFSAEFPKEGPSILRIQQVVRGDSAAYFCASSPPGDAEAFFGQGTRLTVV.

V is TRBV9 and J is TRBJ1-1; D is ambiguous. V shed 4 bases and J shed 1 base, with 8 bases lying between them. In germline, CDR1 is SGDLS, CDR2 YYNGEE. This CDR3 has 13 residues. Written as DNA, the CDR3 is TGTGCCAGCAGCCCAAGTACGAACACTGAAGCTTTCTTT. The encoded protein is CASSPSTNTEAFF.

This CDR3 is CASSLRVAGGPSTDTQYF. CDR3 DNA sequence: TGTGCCAGCAGCCTCCGGGTAGCGGGAGGGCCTAGCACAGATACGCAGTATTTT. The chain links TRBV11-3 to TRBJ2-3, with TRBD2 matching 11 bases. The V and J ends lost 5 bases and 0 bases, in that order; junction bases with no gene match: 10. The germline gives CDR1 SGHNT, CDR2 YENEEA. The CDR3 sequence is 18 residues long.

V gene TRBV6-5 combines with J gene TRBJ1-1, with a weak D call TRBD1 (5 bases). The CDR3 has 14 residues. CDR1 is MNHEY and CDR2 is SVGAGI in the germline V gene. The V gene lost 4 bases and the J gene lost 6 bases, with 15 bases spanning the gap. CDR3 loop: CASSSSVRVAEAFF. The CDR3, as DNA: TGTGCCAGCAGTTCCTCAGTCAGGGTCGCTGAAGCTTTCTTT.

The V call is TRBV30, the J call TRBJ1-3; D call uncertain. V lost 0 bases and J lost 4, with 10 bases in between. This CDR3 has 14 amino acids. CDR1 and CDR2 (germline): GTSNPN, SVGIG (reference sequence). The CDR3 nucleotides read TGTGCCTGGAGTGTAGGCAACGGAGGAAACACCATATATTTT. Residues: CAWSVGNGGNTIYF.

The chain couples TRBV12-3 or TRBV12-4 to TRBJ2-4; D is perhaps TRBD1 (5 bases). Between the trimmed V and J ends, which lost 1 base and 7 bases, there was a span of 8 bases. This CDR3 has 13 amino acids. Here the CDR3 reads CASSLVGQNIQYF. Written as DNA, the CDR3 is TGTGCCAGCAGTTTAGTGGGGCAGAACATTCAGTACTTC.

This clone was detected once. The chain carries TRBV4-1 and TRBJ1-2; D remains ambiguous. Trimming removed 0 bases at V and 6 bases at J, with 20 bases between. CDR3 length equals 17 residues. The V gene's germline CDR1 is MGHRA and CDR2 YSYEKL. The CDR3 DNA is TGCGCCAGCAGCCAAGACAAGAGGCTGGGATGGCTTGATGGCTACACCTTC. Translated, it gives CASSQDKRLGWLDGYTF.

With respect to this clone: The germline gene is not matched at one end of the junction; a read error may be the cause. V usage is TRBV7-7 and J usage is TRBJ2-6, with D possibly matching TRBD2 (5 bases). The germline CDR1 and CDR2 sequences are SSHAT and FNYEAQ (reference sequence). This CDR3 is 15 amino acids long. The DNA of the CDR3 is TGTGCTAGCAGCTCGGGGTTATCTGGGGCCAACGTCCTGACTTTC. Amino acid sequence: CASSSGLSGANVLTF.

The V call is TRBV6-1, the J call TRBJ2-5, with 9 bases matching TRBD1. The CDR3 is 15 residues long. Germline V CDR1 and CDR2: MNHNS, SASEGT. V trimming: 1 base; J trimming: 2 bases; junction bases outside the gene matches: 2. The CDR3 region has the DNA TGTGCCAGCAGTGAAGATGGGACAGGGCAAGAGACCCAGTACTTC. It specifies CASSEDGTGQETQYF.

The chain combines TRBV19 with TRBJ1-2, with TRBD1 identical over 7 bases. Trimming at V came to 4 bases and at J to 7 bases, leaving 6 bases not matched to a gene. Germline CDR1 and CDR2: LNHDA and SQIVND (reference sequence). This CDR3 has 13 residues. CDR3 protein: CASSTTGLIGYTF. CDR3 in DNA: TGTGCCAGTAGTACGACAGGGTTAATTGGCTACACCTTC.

This rearrangement joins TRBV28 to TRBJ1-2, with unresolved D. Germline-derived CDR1 and CDR2 are MDHEN and SYDVKM. V lost 4 bases, J lost 4 bases, and 16 bases lay in between. The CDR3 runs 15 residues. The DNA of the CDR3 is TGTGCCAGCAGTTCGTACGGGGAAATGGGCTATGGCTACACCTTC. Its translation is CASSSYGEMGYGYTF.

The genes are TRBV19 and TRBJ2-1, with D possibly being TRBD2 (6 bases). The germline CDR1 and CDR2 sequences are LNHDA and SQIVND (reference sequence). V lost 0 bases, J lost 7 bases, and 19 bases lay in between. This CDR3 region has 17 residues. The CDR3 loop reads CASSIDRGTGIRNEQFF. The DNA for the CDR3 is TGTGCCAGTAGTATAGATCGCGGGACGGGTATTAGGAATGAGCAGTTCTTC.

This clone was observed a single time. The V gene is TRBV6-5, the J gene TRBJ2-7; 10 bases agree with TRBD2. Germline-derived CDR1 and CDR2 are MNHEY and SVGAGI. The junction had 10 bases not matched to a gene; V was cut back by 7 bases and J by 7 bases. This CDR3 has 14 amino acids. The CDR3 bases are TGTGCCAGCACGAAGCGGGAGGGACATCGAGAGCAGTACTTC. Translated: CASTKREGHREQYF.

V gene TRBV28 combines with J gene TRBJ1-5; 7 nucleotides align to TRBD1. CDR1 and CDR2 from the germline V gene are MDHEN and SYDVKM. The CDR3 length is 15 residues. The J segment lost 2 bases and the V segment lost 7 bases, leaving 8 bases of the junction unmatched. CDR3 sequence: CASKPGQVRNQPQHF. The CDR3 DNA sequence: TGTGCCAGCAAACCCGGACAGGTCCGCAATCAGCCCCAGCATTTT.

The genes are TRBV4-1 and TRBJ2-7; tentative D call: TRBD1 (5 bases). The germline V gene encodes CDR1 MGHRA and CDR2 YSYEKL. V lost 0 bases, J lost 3 bases, and 6 bases lay in between. CDR3 length: 13 residues. In DNA form, the CDR3 reads TGCGCCAGCAGCCAAGAAACAGGCTACGAGCAGTACTTC. The encoded protein is CASSQETGYEQYF.

The J gene is TRBJ2-1, the V gene TRBV7-8, with 8 bases aligning to TRBD2. Trimming at V came to 2 bases and at J to 9 bases, leaving 6 bases not matched to a gene. Germline loops: CDR1 SGHVS, CDR2 FQNEAQ. This CDR3 has 14 residues. The CDR3, as DNA: TGTGCCAGCAGCTTACGGGAGGGCCTCGGTGAGCAGTTCTTC. As protein: CASSLREGLGEQFF.

The J gene is TRBJ2-3, the V gene TRBV5-1; no clear D gene. CDR1 and CDR2 (germline): SGHRS, YFSETQ. The V end lost 4 bases, the J end lost 0 bases, and 15 bases lay between the germline ends. This CDR3 has 16 amino acids. CDR3 sequence: CASSLSQITSTDTQYF. The CDR3, as DNA: TGCGCCAGCAGCCTAAGCCAGATTACTAGCACAGATACGCAGTATTTT.

Of note for this clone: Relative to the germline gene, one junction end is altered; a read error may explain this. The chain has TRBV30 and TRBJ2-2; perhaps TRBD2 as D (5 bases). Germline V gene data show CDR1 as GTSNPN and CDR2 as SVGIG (reference sequence). CDR3 length: 11 residues. The CDR3 protein is CAGSPPGELFF. CDR3 nucleotides: TGTGCCGGGAGCCCCCCCGGGGAGCTGTTTTTT.

The chain employs TRBV6-6 and TRBJ1-3; D is unresolved. The germline V gene encodes CDR1 MNHNY and CDR2 SVGAGI (reference sequence). The CDR3 is 15 residues long. The germline V and J ends were trimmed by 2 bases and 0 bases, with 8 bases remaining between them. The CDR3 loop is CASSYTGTSGNTIYF. For the CDR3, the DNA is TGTGCCAGCAGTTACACCGGTACCTCTGGAAACACCATATATTTT.

The rearrangement uses TRBV5-1 and TRBJ2-5; no clear D gene. V shed 0 bases and J shed 2 bases, with 8 bases lying between them. CDR3 length: 14 residues. Germline CDR1 is SGHRS and CDR2 is YFSETQ. DNA of the CDR3: TGCGCCAGCAGCTTGGACCACTCTCAAGAGACCCAGTACTTC. This encodes CASSLDHSQETQYF.

This sequence joins TRBV5-4 and TRBJ2-7, with D perhaps matching TRBD2 (5 bases). Germline V gene data show CDR1 as SGHNT and CDR2 as YYREEE (reference sequence). Trimming took 4 bases from V and 6 from J, leaving 20 bases between them. The CDR3 contains 15 residues. CDR3 protein: CASSRMDSRISEQYF. The DNA for the CDR3 is TGTGCCAGCAGCCGAATGGACTCTAGGATCTCCGAGCAGTACTTC.

The J gene is TRBJ2-1, the V gene TRBV10-3; the D is unclear. The V gene lost 6 bases and the J gene lost 7 bases, with 13 bases spanning the gap. The length of the CDR3 is 13 residues. Germline CDR1 reads ENHRY; CDR2 reads SYGVKD. In DNA, the CDR3 is TGTGCCATCAGCCAGTGGGCGAGTAATGAGCAGTTCTTC. It codes for CAISQWASNEQFF.

The chain has TRBV9 and TRBJ1-3; D ambiguous. Trimming left V 7 bases short and J 4 bases short, with 15 bases between. The CDR3 has 14 amino acids. Germline V gene data show CDR1 as SGDLS and CDR2 as YYNGEE. CDR3 DNA: TGTGCCAGCGCGGGGAGCAGCGCCGGAAACACCATATATTTT. Amino acid sequence: CASAGSSAGNTIYF.

This clone was seen a handful of times. The chain couples TRBV3-1 (or the pseudogene TRBV3-2) to TRBJ2-7; D is ambiguous. The germline V and J ends were trimmed by 5 bases and 2 bases, with 13 bases remaining between them. The CDR3 consists of 14 residues. CDR1 is LGHDT, CDR2 YNNKEL, per germline (reference sequence). CDR3 loop: CASSSGPGPYEQYF. Here the CDR3 DNA reads TGTGCCAGCAGCTCAGGACCTGGCCCCTACGAGCAGTACTTC.